These 14 T cell receptor beta chains came from one sample sequenced in a study of vaccination effects on CD4 cells after COVID-19 (dated by TCRdb to the early 2020s). These TCRs' antigens remain unknown. The library was made by the immunoSEQ multiplex PCR assay. What TCRdb holds here is the immuneACCESS table cut down to in-frame rearrangements. Part of the clones is not present; checked against another copy, under half of the missing clones reflect an unresolved V gene, and the others are unexplained. For this sample the table gives tens of thousands of clones, of which approximately 71% were detected only once. The ten most abundant clones make up around 12% of the sample. To identify antigen-specific CD4+ T cell clonotypes by their expansion, the ViraFEST assay first stimulated PBMC with viral peptide pools and then applied TCR sequencing. After around ten days of culture, CD4+ T cells were isolated with the EasySep CD4+ T cell isolation kit. None of the healthy vaccine recipients had a prior SARS-CoV-2 infection, which was confirmed by nucleocapsid antibody tests that came back negative both before and after vaccination.

The sample was CD4+ T cells from PBMCs cultured with HCoV-OC43 spike peptides, taken before COVID-19 vaccination. Explained via the paper, the cell subset or site label denotes: HCoV-OC43 spike overlapping peptide pool stimulation. The source is a human donor who received a COVID-19 vaccine.

The chain employs TRBV5-4 and TRBJ2-5, with D unresolved. V was shortened by 1 base and J by 6 bases, with 7 bases between the two germline ends. The V gene's germline CDR1 is SGHNT and CDR2 YYREEE (reference sequence). The CDR3 is 12 amino acids. The CDR3: CASSLPKKTQYF. CDR3 coding DNA: TGTGCCAGCAGCTTGCCAAAAAAGACCCAGTACTTC.

This clone was counted a single time. The chain couples TRBV7-9 to TRBJ1-6; perhaps TRBD1 as D (5 bases). This CDR3 region has 17 residues. Between the trimmed V and J ends, which lost 6 bases and 0 bases, there was a span of 15 bases. Germline V gene data show CDR1 as SEHNR and CDR2 as FQNEAQ (reference sequence). The CDR3 nucleotides read TGTGCCAGCAGAGGGGCAGAACGAAGCTCCTATAATTCACCCCTCCACTTT. The encoded protein is CASRGAERSSYNSPLHF.

The gene calls are TRBV5-6 and TRBJ1-2; D is possibly TRBD1 (6 bases). CDR3 size: 17 residues. Germline V gene sequence: CDR1 SGHDT, CDR2 YYEEEE. V was clipped by 3 bases and J by 3 bases, with 21 bases between them. The CDR3 DNA reads TGTGCCAGCAGCTGGGAGTCGTGGGGGGCAATAGACTATGGCTACACCTTC. This encodes CASSWESWGAIDYGYTF. Full variable domain (outside the CDR3, taken from reference TRBV5-6 and TRBJ1-2): DAGVTQSPTHLIKTRGQQVTLRCSPKSGHDTVSWYQQALGQGPQFIFQYYEEEERQRGNFPDRFSGHQFPNYSSELNVNALLLGDSALYLCASSWESWGAIDYGYTFGSGTRLTVV.

The chain couples TRBV3-1 (or the pseudogene TRBV3-2) to TRBJ2-6; the D is unclear. CDR3 size: 14 residues. V was clipped by 8 bases and J by 1 base, with 9 bases between them. CDR1 is LGHDT and CDR2 is YNNKEL in the germline V gene (reference sequence). Written as DNA, the CDR3 is TGTGCCAGCTCCGTCGGGTCTGGGGCCAACGTCCTGACTTTC. This codes for CASSVGSGANVLTF.

The chain recombines TRBV11-2 with TRBJ2-5; no definite D call. The CDR3 contains 11 residues. V was pared by 3 bases and J by 5 bases, with 4 bases between. Looked up from germline, CDR1 is SGHAT and CDR2 is FQNNGV. The CDR3 region is CASSFVETQYF. DNA of the CDR3: TGTGCCAGCAGCTTTGTGGAGACCCAGTACTTC.

The chain uses TRBV5-1 and TRBJ2-3; 8 bases line up with TRBD2. CDR3 length equals 16 residues. The V gene's germline CDR1 is SGHRS and CDR2 YFSETQ. V lost 7 bases, J lost 2 bases, and 12 bases stayed unmatched. The CDR3 protein is CASQTLLAGLTDTQYF. The CDR3 nucleotides read TGCGCCAGCCAGACCCTTCTAGCGGGCCTCACAGATACGCAGTATTTT.

Concerning this clone itself: Other DNA sequences in the same sample also yield this CDR3. The chain couples TRBV7-2 to TRBJ2-7, with D unclear. The germline V gene encodes CDR1 SGHTA and CDR2 FQGNSA. This CDR3 contains 12 residues. Trimming removed 3 bases at V and 0 bases at J, with 3 bases between. CDR3 nucleotides: TGTGCCAGCAGCTTGAGCTCCTACGAGCAGTACTTC. It codes for CASSLSSYEQYF.

This chain connects TRBV6-5 to TRBJ2-7, with 12 bases aligning to TRBD1. Germline V gives CDR1 MNHEY, CDR2 SVGAGI. The CDR3 length is 14 residues. V gave up 6 bases and J gave up 4 bases; unmatched junction bases: 4. CDR3 protein: CASSPGQGAYEQYF. In DNA form, the CDR3 reads TGTGCCAGCAGCCCGGGACAGGGGGCTTACGAGCAGTACTTC.

This clone was counted between two and nine times. The gene calls are TRBV19 and TRBJ2-7, with 9 bases fitting TRBD1. Germline trimming cut 7 bases from V and 7 bases from J; bases unmatched to any gene: 20. Germline CDR1 LNHDA, CDR2 SQIVND (reference sequence). This CDR3 has 17 residues. CDR3 sequence reads: CASTPFPRGQGSLEQYF. Written as DNA, the CDR3 is TGTGCCAGTACCCCATTCCCTCGTGGACAGGGGAGTTTGGAGCAGTACTTC.

The V gene is TRBV5-5, the J gene TRBJ1-6; a possible D gene is TRBD1 (5 bases). V gave up 0 bases and J gave up 8 bases, with 15 bases separating them. The CDR3 length is 16 residues. Germline loops: CDR1 SGHKS, CDR2 YYEKEE (reference sequence). DNA for the CDR3: TGTGCCAGCAGCTTGGTGTGGGGGATTTCAGATTCACCCCTCCACTTT. It specifies CASSLVWGISDSPLHF.

The chain links TRBV30 to TRBJ2-1, with a possible D match to TRBD2 (6 bases). Trimming took off 4 bases at V and 4 bases at J, with 11 bases between the two ends. This CDR3 is 13 amino acids long. Germline V CDR1 and CDR2: GTSNPN, SVGIG (reference sequence). The CDR3 DNA is TGTGCCTGGAACCGGGGGAGTTACAATGAGCAGTTCTTC. Encoded protein: CAWNRGSYNEQFF.

The CDR3 here is CSASAPLGGLHGTDTQYF. The CDR3 coding sequence is TGCAGTGCTAGTGCCCCATTGGGGGGCCTCCATGGCACAGATACGCAGTATTTT. The chain carries TRBV20-1 and TRBJ2-3, with D perhaps given as TRBD1 or TRBD2 (6 bases each). This CDR3 is built from 18 residues. From germline, CDR1 is DFQATT and CDR2 SNEGSKA (reference sequence). Deletions cut 3 bases from V and 1 base from J, with 23 bases between.

CDR3 residues: CASSHDPTNNRVRFF. Written as DNA, the CDR3 is TGTGCCAGCAGCCATGACCCGACGAATAACAGGGTTCGGTTCTTC. The rearrangement uses TRBV4-2 and TRBJ2-1, with D perhaps matching TRBD1 (6 bases). The germline CDR1 and CDR2 sequences are LGHNA and YNFKEQ. The CDR3 is 15 residues long. Trimming shortened V by 3 bases and J by 15 bases, and 24 bases separated the two germline ends.

The genes are TRBV28 and TRBJ1-2; D remains ambiguous. The CDR3 totals 15 residues. Trimming stripped 6 bases from V and 4 bases from J, with 18 bases between. Germline V CDR1 and CDR2: MDHEN, SYDVKM. The CDR3 nucleotides are TGTGCCAGCAGCCAAACTGGCAGCCTCCTCTATGGCTACACCTTC. Amino acid sequence: CASSQTGSLLYGYTF.